This TCR beta chain was captured in a study of blood T cells in healthy people across ages. Germline loops: CDR1 LGHDT, CDR2 YNNKEL (reference sequence). Trimming pared 0 bases from V and 1 base from J, leaving 9 bases between. The CDR3 contains 15 residues. Through a sample-barcoded 5' primer and a J-beta primer mix, a second PCR was run for roughly 7 to 11 cycles. TCRdb called the 5' RACE reads again in MiXCR, with one record for every CDR3 protein. The table has hundreds of thousands of distinct CDR3 sequences, just over 55% seen once. The specimen sequenced was blood. This clonotype was obtained from a man between 35 and 55 years old in good health. The chain recombines TRBV3-1 with TRBJ1-1, with unresolved D. The CDR3 protein is CASSQDGNGNTEAFF. CDR3 in DNA: TGTGCCAGCAGCCAAGATGGAAACGGGAACACTGAAGCTTTCTTT.